The source of this T cell receptor (beta chain) is a study of cytomegalovirus exposure and HLA in healthy donors. Study-wide background: Previous work identified 120 million or so unique TCR beta sequences from roughly 180 million T cells.

CDR3 size: 14 residues. V was cut by 1 base and J by 4 bases, with 10 bases left in between. Germline-derived CDR1 and CDR2 are SGHDN and FVKESK. Study outcomes and limitations: Association of a missense DCLRE1C variant with TCR beta V- and J-gene trimming was reported in a later analysis. Follow-up analysis found HLA locus-dependent TCR association rates, highest for DRB1 and lowest for HLA-C.

With respect to this clone: As yet, its antigen is unknown.

Participants comprised healthy donors of bone marrow. A multiplex PCR was run with 60 Vbeta primers and 13 Jbeta primers. The method was immunoSEQ multiplex PCR; TCRdb's version includes in-frame clones alone and lacks a portion of them. The table shows some 100,000 clones, with 76% occurring only once. The TCR was taken from a woman in her forties or fifties in good health and CMV-seropositive. The sample consisted of PBMCs. The gene calls are TRBV14 and TRBJ2-5, with a weak D call TRBD2 (6 bases). CDR3 loop: CASSQAGGGETQYF. As DNA, the CDR3 is TGTGCCAGCAGCCAAGCTGGGGGAGGAGAGACCCAGTACTTC.